The source of this T cell receptor (beta chain) is a study of PD-1 blockade in classical Hodgkin lymphoma. As for the study in general: Every 2 weeks, patients had 3 mg/kg nivolumab intravenously.

This sample's time point: cycle 4 day 1 (C4D1), after 6 weeks of nivolumab. Exposure to brentuximab vedotin varied, and each patient had relapsed following autologous stem cell transplantation. The best responses consisted of complete response, partial response or progressive disease. This clone showed up just a few times. The junction shows a germline mismatch at one end, possibly a read error. The CDR3 totals 13 residues. Germline lookup yields CDR1 SSHAT and CDR2 FNYEAQ (reference sequence). Profiled with immunoSEQ multiplex PCR; TCRdb holds only in-frame clones, not every one. The sample holds 27,000 or so clones, over 60% seen once.

The clonotype was recovered from a human donor with classical Hodgkin lymphoma. V usage is TRBV7-7 and J usage is TRBJ1-1, with D unclear. Sequencing used peripheral blood mononuclear cells (PBMCs), obtained before the fourth cycle of nivolumab. As DNA, the CDR3 is TGTGCTAGCAGCCGCGGTATGAACACTGAAGCTTTCTTT. Translated, it gives CASSRGMNTEAFF.